This T cell receptor (beta chain) was sequenced for a study of radiotherapy plus CTLA-4 blockade in lung cancer. Study overall: Objective responses were documented in approximately 18% of patients, with disease control in 25% to 35%. Notes on the study in general: It was early blood T cell clone dynamics, with interferon-beta, that reportedly best predicted response. After radiotherapy and ipilimumab, tumor-derived clones expanded in peripheral blood.

Enrolled patients, whose metastatic non-small-cell lung cancer was chemo-refractory, received focal radiation plus CTLA-4 blockade with ipilimumab. Worth noting for this clone: What it binds is unknown.

This table comes from immunoSEQ multiplex PCR, and its TCRdb copy is limited to in-frame clones, with some not included. The profile covers around 53,000 clones, with around 88% appearing a single time and around a sixth taken by the ten largest. J lost 5 bases, V lost 6 bases, and 7 bases had no gene match. This CDR3 spans 14 amino acids. Per the germline V gene, CDR1 is MNHNS and CDR2 is SASEGT. The chain carries TRBV6-1 and TRBJ1-5; TRBD1 matches at 7 bases. The sequence was obtained from a human donor with non-small cell lung cancer that progressed on radiotherapy plus ipilimumab. Some clones in this sample may be carry-over from other donors' samples. This material consisted of peripheral blood, taken from a patient treated with radiotherapy plus ipilimumab. The CDR3 nucleotides read TGTGCCAGCAGGACCGGACAGGAACATCAGCCCCAGCATTTT. It specifies CASRTGQEHQPQHF.